This entry lists 30 T cell receptor beta chains sequenced from one sample in a study of T cell responses to AZD1222 COVID-19 vaccine. Assay: immunoSEQ multiplex PCR; the TCRdb copy retains only in-frame clones and omits some. The sample records about 130,000 clones, over 75% being singletons. Sample: peripheral blood, taken on day 0 of AZD1222 vaccination. Receptors were obtained from an adult in good health.

V is TRBV7-8 and J is TRBJ1-1; a weak D match, TRBD1 (5 bases). Trimming removed 5 bases from V and 11 bases from J, with 18 bases in between. This CDR3 has 13 residues. Germline V gene data show CDR1 as SGHVS and CDR2 as FQNEAQ. This CDR3 is CASSGPPGSTAFF. The CDR3 region has the DNA TGTGCCAGCAGCGGACCCCCAGGGTCGACGGCTTTCTTT.

The genes are TRBV10-3 and TRBJ1-1, with D maybe TRBD1 (5 bases). V was clipped by 3 bases and J by 6 bases, with 20 bases between them. The germline gives CDR1 ENHRY, CDR2 SYGVKD. The CDR3 is 16 residues long. CDR3 region: CAISESDRGRGAEAFF. The CDR3 DNA reads TGTGCCATCAGTGAAAGTGACAGAGGTAGGGGTGCTGAAGCTTTCTTT.

The rearrangement uses TRBV7-9 and TRBJ2-3, with D tentatively TRBD2 (7 bases). The CDR3 length is 17 residues. Germline V gene data show CDR1 as SEHNR and CDR2 as FQNEAQ (reference sequence). Deletions cut 0 bases from V and 2 bases from J, with 15 bases between. This chain's CDR3 is CASSLAVAGALTDTQYF. CDR3 coding DNA: TGTGCCAGCAGCTTAGCCGTTGCGGGGGCCCTCACAGATACGCAGTATTTT.

This rearrangement joins TRBV28 to TRBJ2-1; no firm D call. This CDR3 comprises 11 residues. Trimming took 8 bases from V and 4 from J, leaving 6 bases between them. Germline V gene data show CDR1 as MDHEN and CDR2 as SYDVKM. The CDR3 reads CASLTYNEQFF. The CDR3 bases are TGTGCCAGCCTGACTTACAATGAGCAGTTCTTC.

This rearrangement joins TRBV19 to TRBJ1-5, with D unclear. Per germline, CDR1 LNHDA and CDR2 SQIVND (reference sequence). This CDR3 spans 15 amino acids. With 6 bases removed from V and 0 bases from J, the gap between germline ends came to 12 bases. The CDR3 sequence is CASRAQVYSNQPQHF. The CDR3 DNA follows: TGTGCCAGTAGGGCCCAGGTTTATAGCAATCAGCCCCAGCATTTT.

This rearrangement joins TRBV5-4 to TRBJ1-2; D gene ambiguous. V dropped 3 bases and J dropped 6 bases, with 12 bases sitting between them. Germline V gene data show CDR1 as SGHNT and CDR2 as YYREEE (reference sequence). This CDR3 comprises 13 residues. The CDR3 loop is CASSSNTGNGYTF. CDR3 coding DNA: TGTGCCAGCAGCTCTAATACGGGGAATGGCTACACCTTC.

The gene calls are TRBV19 and TRBJ2-1, with TRBD2 as a possible D gene (5 bases). The V gene lost 7 bases and the J gene lost 0 bases, with 13 bases spanning the gap. The CDR3 length is 15 residues. Looked up from germline, CDR1 is LNHDA and CDR2 is SQIVND (reference sequence). The CDR3 protein is CASIRSGNSYNEQFF. CDR3 in DNA: TGTGCCAGTATTCGCTCGGGGAACTCCTACAATGAGCAGTTCTTC.

The chain has TRBV30 and TRBJ2-7, with D possibly being TRBD1 or TRBD2 (6 bases each). V lost 3 bases, J lost 6 bases, and 15 bases lay in between. The CDR3 covers 13 residues. Germline values: CDR1 GTSNPN, CDR2 SVGIG (reference sequence). CDR3 coding DNA: TGTGCCTGGAGCTACAGGGAAGCGGGCGAGCAGTACTTC. This sequence encodes CAWSYREAGEQYF.

The chain links TRBV7-8 to TRBJ2-3; D remains unclear. CDR3 length: 14 residues. Trimming shortened V by 0 bases and J by 6 bases, and 10 bases separated the two germline ends. CDR1 is SGHVS, CDR2 FQNEAQ, per germline. As DNA, the CDR3 is TGTGCCAGCAGCTTAGCCGGGTATATTGATACGCAGTATTTT. Protein: CASSLAGYIDTQYF. The whole variable domain, filled in from reference TRBV7-8 and TRBJ2-3, reads GAGVSQSPRYKVAKRGQDVALRCDPISGHVSLFWYQQALGQGPEFLTYFQNEAQLDKSGLPSDRFFAERPEGSVSTLKIQRTQQEDSAVYLCASSLAGYIDTQYFGPGTRLTVL.

The V and J genes are TRBV5-1 and TRBJ1-4; 7 nucleotides agree with TRBD1. CDR3 length: 14 residues. Trimming removed 4 bases from V and 5 bases from J; junction bases left unmatched: 5. Per the germline V gene, CDR1 is SGHRS and CDR2 is YFSETQ. The DNA of the CDR3 is TGCGCCAGCAGCATGACAGGGAACAATGAAAAACTGTTTTTT. Protein: CASSMTGNNEKLFF.

The chain carries TRBV7-2 and TRBJ1-5, with D perhaps TRBD1 (6 bases). CDR3 length: 15 amino acids. Trimming shortened V by 5 bases and J by 6 bases, and 17 bases separated the two germline ends. Germline lookup yields CDR1 SGHTA and CDR2 FQGNSA. CDR3 loop: CASSPRGRGTQPQHF. The CDR3 region has the DNA TGTGCCAGCAGCCCCCGGGGGAGGGGGACTCAGCCCCAGCATTTT. Filled out from reference TRBV7-2 and TRBJ1-5, the complete variable domain reads GAGVSQSPSNKVTEKGKDVELRCDPISGHTALYWYRQSLGQGLEFLIYFQGNSAPDKSGLPSDRFSAERTGGSVSTLTIQRTQQEDSAVYLCASSPRGRGTQPQHFGDGTRLSIL.

This chain joins TRBV5-1 and TRBJ2-1, with D perhaps TRBD1 (5 bases). Germline values: CDR1 SGHRS, CDR2 YFSETQ. This CDR3 is built from 17 residues. Trimming removed 3 bases from V and 0 bases from J, with 16 bases in between. CDR3 region: CASSWTPQDRSYNEQFF. CDR3 DNA: TGCGCCAGCAGCTGGACCCCACAGGACCGCTCCTACAATGAGCAGTTCTTC.

The chain recombines TRBV2 with TRBJ1-2; D gene uncertain. The germline V and J ends were trimmed by 1 base and 4 bases, with 7 bases remaining between them. The CDR3 covers 13 residues. Germline V gives CDR1 SNHLY, CDR2 FYNNEI. The CDR3 DNA sequence: TGTGCCAGCAGTGAAGTTACAGCCTATGGCTACACCTTC. Its translation is CASSEVTAYGYTF.

This clone was observed a handful of times. This rearrangement joins TRBV27 to TRBJ1-6; TRBD1 aligns across 8 bases. CDR1 is MNHEY, CDR2 SMNVEV, per germline (reference sequence). V lost 4 bases, J lost 5 bases, and 4 bases stayed unmatched. The CDR3 consists of 15 residues. CDR3: CASSSTGADNSPLHF. The CDR3, as DNA: TGTGCCAGCAGTTCGACAGGGGCGGATAATTCACCCCTCCACTTT.

This chain's CDR3 is CSGWGQGAWNGYTF. CDR3 DNA sequence: TGCAGCGGGTGGGGACAGGGGGCTTGGAATGGCTACACCTTC. The V call is TRBV29-1, the J call TRBJ1-2; TRBD1 agrees at 12 bases. V shed 7 bases and J 6 bases; nucleotides not matched to a gene: 9. Germline-derived CDR1 and CDR2 are SQVTM and ANQGSEA. This CDR3 spans 14 amino acids.

CDR3 bases: TGTGCCAGCAGCTTACAGTTGGAGACCCAGTACTTC. Protein product: CASSLQLETQYF. The rearrangement joins TRBV7-2 to TRBJ2-5; D call uncertain. The CDR3 is 12 residues long. The germline V gene encodes CDR1 SGHTA and CDR2 FQGNSA. V was clipped by 2 bases and J by 5 bases, with 6 bases between them.

The chain joins TRBV29-1 to TRBJ1-1, with a tentative D call TRBD1 (6 bases). This CDR3 is built from 13 residues. Germline CDR1 is SQVTM and CDR2 is ANQGSEA. Trimming left V 4 bases short and J 1 base short, with 10 bases between. CDR3 coding DNA: TGCAGCGTTGCAGGACAGAGGAACACTGAAGCTTTCTTT. Residues: CSVAGQRNTEAFF.

CDR3 region: CSVVTGGEPEAFF. The CDR3 region has the DNA TGCAGCGTTGTGACAGGGGGGGAACCTGAAGCTTTCTTT. The J gene is TRBJ1-1, the V gene TRBV29-1; TRBD1 aligns across 9 bases. After removal of 4 bases from V and 6 bases from J, the junction contained 6 bases not matched to a gene. Germline CDR1 and CDR2: SQVTM and ANQGSEA. The CDR3 loop spans 13 amino acids.

Only one count was recorded for this clone. The chain combines TRBV5-6 with TRBJ2-7, with D unresolved. The V gene's germline CDR1 is SGHDT and CDR2 YYEEEE. CDR3 length: 15 residues. Trimming pared 1 base from V and 4 bases from J, leaving 15 bases between. The CDR3 sequence: CASSLWISKEYEQYF. The CDR3 coding sequence is TGTGCCAGCAGCTTGTGGATATCAAAGGAGTACGAGCAGTACTTC.

The genes are TRBV6-6 and TRBJ1-2; no definite D call. The germline V gene encodes CDR1 MNHNY and CDR2 SVGAGI (reference sequence). V was clipped by 5 bases and J by 2 bases, with 0 bases between them. The CDR3 has 10 residues. CDR3 nucleotides: TGTGCCAGCAGTAACTATGGCTACACCTTC. It encodes CASSNYGYTF.

This chain connects TRBV3-1 (or the pseudogene TRBV3-2) to TRBJ2-3; D tentatively reads TRBD1 or TRBD2 (5 bases each). Germline-derived CDR1 and CDR2 are LGHDT and YNNKEL (reference sequence). V lost 4 bases and J lost 2, with 16 bases in between. The CDR3 loop spans 16 amino acids. This CDR3 is CASSPYAGAPTDTQYF. CDR3 DNA: TGTGCCAGCAGCCCGTATGCCGGGGCTCCCACAGATACGCAGTATTTT.

This rearrangement joins TRBV15 to TRBJ1-1; 7 bases map to TRBD1. Trimming cost V 0 bases and J 9 bases; bases outside gene matches: 7. The germline CDR1 and CDR2 sequences are LNHNV and YYDKDF (reference sequence). The CDR3 sequence is 14 residues long. In DNA form, the CDR3 reads TGTGCCACCAGCAGAGATCAGGGGGGGCAAAAAGCTTTCTTT. Encoded protein: CATSRDQGGQKAFF. Full variable domain (outside the CDR3, taken from reference TRBV15 and TRBJ1-1): DAMVIQNPRYQVTQFGKPVTLSCSQTLNHNVMYWYQQKSSQAPKLLFHYYDKDFNNEADTPDNFQSRRPNTSFCFLDIRSPGLGDTAMYLCATSRDQGGQKAFFGQGTRLTVV.

The chain recombines TRBV11-2 with TRBJ1-6; D uncertain. From germline, CDR1 is SGHAT and CDR2 FQNNGV. The CDR3 totals 14 residues. The germline V and J ends were trimmed by 5 bases and 6 bases, with 11 bases remaining between them. CDR3: CASSGVNRNSPLHF. The CDR3 DNA follows: TGTGCCAGCAGCGGCGTGAACCGTAATTCACCCCTCCACTTT.

The V call is TRBV28, the J call TRBJ2-7, with 7 bases matching TRBD1. The germline CDR1 and CDR2 sequences are MDHEN and SYDVKM. The CDR3 runs 14 residues. The V segment lost 4 bases and the J segment 2 bases; nucleotides outside the gene matches: 5. The CDR3 coding sequence is TGTGCCAGCAGTTCCTCCGGGACAGCCTACGAGCAGTACTTC. The encoded protein is CASSSSGTAYEQYF.

This clone was counted a single time. V and J are TRBV4-2 and TRBJ1-2; TRBD1 is a possible D gene (6 bases). CDR1 is LGHNA and CDR2 is YNFKEQ in the germline V gene. Trimming removed 1 base from V and 7 bases from J, with 16 bases in between. There are 15 residues in the CDR3. This chain's CDR3 is CASSQASDSMVGYTF. Here the CDR3 DNA reads TGTGCCAGCAGCCAAGCCTCGGACAGTATGGTTGGCTACACCTTC.

This sequence joins TRBV5-1 and TRBJ2-5; 8 bases line up with TRBD2. CDR3 length: 16 residues. Germline V lookup: CDR1 SGHRS, CDR2 YFSETQ. The trim removed 1 base at V and 3 bases at J, leaving 8 bases unmatched. CDR3 sequence reads: CASSLSRGGKEETQYF. The CDR3 DNA reads TGCGCCAGCAGCTTGTCCCGCGGGGGGAAAGAAGAGACCCAGTACTTC.

V usage is TRBV24-1 and J usage is TRBJ1-2, with TRBD1 as a possible D gene (5 bases). V lost 6 bases, J lost 3 bases, and 13 bases lay in between. The V gene's germline CDR1 is KGHDR and CDR2 SFDVKD. CDR3 length: 14 residues. The CDR3 sequence is CATSPRGVDYGYTF. The CDR3 nucleotides read TGTGCCACCAGTCCGCGGGGGGTCGACTATGGCTACACCTTC.

This chain joins TRBV30 and TRBJ2-7; D uncertain. The CDR3 spans 16 residues. The germline V gene has CDR1 GTSNPN and CDR2 SVGIG (reference sequence). V dropped 0 bases and J dropped 3 bases, with 18 bases sitting between them. CDR3 DNA sequence: TGTGCCTGGAGTGTACTCAACAGTCTTTTCTTCTACGAGCAGTACTTC. Translation gives CAWSVLNSLFFYEQYF. The variable domain in full, completed from reference TRBV30 and TRBJ2-7, reads SQTIHQWPATLVQPVGSPLSLECTVEGTSNPNLYWYRQAAGRGLQLLFYSVGIGQISSEVPQNLSASRPQDRQFILSSKKLLLSDSGFYLCAWSVLNSLFFYEQYFGPGTRLTVT.

The J gene is TRBJ1-2, the V gene TRBV6-5, with D maybe TRBD1 (6 bases). Trimming removed 0 bases from V and 4 bases from J, with 6 bases in between. Germline CDR1 and CDR2: MNHEY and SVGAGI. This CDR3 region has 13 residues. CDR3 sequence: CASSYSGGYGYTF. The CDR3, as DNA: TGTGCCAGCAGTTACTCAGGGGGCTATGGCTACACCTTC.

This clone was observed a single time. The CDR3 protein is CASSSTGYQETQYF. CDR3 in DNA: TGTGCCAGCAGTTCCACAGGTTACCAAGAGACCCAGTACTTC. The chain is built from TRBV7-9 and TRBJ2-5; D is possibly TRBD1 (5 bases). The germline V gene has CDR1 SEHNR and CDR2 FQNEAQ (reference sequence). V was clipped by 6 bases and J by 0 bases, with 11 bases between them. CDR3 length equals 14 residues.